This note documents a single TCR beta chain sequence. This entry is derived from a study of blood T cell repertoires in COVID-19. Across the study: The origin of the acute and convalescent COVID-19 samples was the United States, Italy and Spain. From T cells, B-cell-depleted T cells, or PBMCs came the material, which was cDNA or gDNA.

CDR1 is SGHVS and CDR2 is FQNEAQ in the germline V gene. The CDR3 runs 16 residues. V lost 2 bases, J lost 4 bases, and 5 bases stayed unmatched. While infection was still active, Seattle patients were enrolled and then followed longitudinally. Original processing notes: Researchers report that nucleated cell counts were estimated from reference gene primer amplification. Sequencing was performed with immunoSEQ multiplex PCR; in TCRdb, only in-frame clones are kept and a portion is missing. V and J calls and clone size are copied from that table; D and trimming were computed from the DNA. The repertoire holds 100,000 to 150,000 clones, with 65% to 85% as singletons.

The specimen was peripheral blood. The receptor comes from a man aged 25-45 years with COVID-19, enrolled during active disease. The J gene is TRBJ2-4, the V gene TRBV7-8; 10 bases align to TRBD2. CDR3 DNA sequence: TGTGCCAGCAGCTTAATAGCGGGAGGTCTGAAAAACATTCAGTACTTC. This gives the protein CASSLIAGGLKNIQYF.